Listed below are T cell receptor beta chains from one sample, sequenced in a study of blood T cell repertoires in COVID-19. Profiled with immunoSEQ multiplex PCR; TCRdb holds only in-frame clones, not every one. The table lists some 350,000 clones, about 90% of them singletons. Sequenced sample: PBMCs or T cells enriched from blood (not recorded which). The receptors come from a man aged 30 to 45 who had recovered from COVID-19. CDR3s include the opening cysteine and the closing phenylalanine or tryptophan. Fields, in order: V gene, D gene, clone size, J gene, CDR3 DNA, CDR3 protein. D genes are given only for firm matches. Size is omitted from some rows. Given values are once, few, many or a class for expanded clones.

TRBV21-1	-	-	TRBJ2-3	TGTGCCAGCAGCAGAAACCCCCGGGACAGGATCACAGATACGCAGTATTTT	CASSRNPRDRITDTQYF
TRBV13	TRBD2	once	TRBJ2-1	TGTGCCAGCGCTCGGGGGGGTGGCTCCTACAATGAGCAGTTCTTC	CASARGGGSYNEQFF
TRBV9	TRBD1	once	TRBJ2-7	TGTGCCAGCAGCGGCCGGGACAGGGGGCCGCTAGGTGAGCAGTACTTC	CASSGRDRGPLGEQYF
TRBV6-2/TRBV6-3	-	-	TRBJ1-1	TGTGCCAGCAGTTACTGGGCGACAGCGGCTTTCTTT	CASSYWATAAFF
TRBV18	TRBD2	-	TRBJ2-3	TGTGCCAGCTCTCGCAGCGGGGGGGCCGGAGATACGCAGTATTTT	CASSRSGGAGDTQYF
TRBV5-4	TRBD1	-	TRBJ2-7	TGTGCCAGCAGCCTCCAGGACAGGGGCCACGAGCAGTACTTC	CASSLQDRGHEQYF
TRBV9	TRBD2	-	TRBJ2-1	TGTGCCAGCAGCGGCCCTGCTAGCGGGGGGGCCCAGGAGCAGTTCTTC	CASSGPASGGAQEQFF
TRBV2	TRBD1	-	TRBJ1-5	TGTGCCAGCAGTGAGGGGACAGGGAAGCAGCCCCAGCATTTT	CASSEGTGKQPQHF
TRBV5-1	-	-	TRBJ2-5	TGCGCCAGCGGGACGGGGGAGGTGACCCAGTACTTC	CASGTGEVTQYF
TRBV6-1	-	-	TRBJ2-5	TGTGCCAGCAGTGAGGGGGGGCGAGTGACCCAGTACTTC	CASSEGGRVTQYF
TRBV7-9	-	-	TRBJ2-7	TGTGCCAGCAGCGGCCCAATAAGTGACGAGCAGTACTTC	CASSGPISDEQYF
TRBV27	-	-	TRBJ1-2	TGTGCCAGCAGTTTATTATTAGGTGGGGCTCGCTATGGCTACACCTTC	CASSLLLGGARYGYTF
TRBV19	TRBD2	-	TRBJ2-5	TGTGCCAGTAGTATAGTAGCGGGGAGTAGTAGAGAGACCCAGTACTTC	CASSIVAGSSRETQYF
TRBV7-2	-	-	TRBJ2-1	TGTGCCAGCAGCTTTGAACGGGACTCACCCAATGAGCAGTTCTTC	CASSFERDSPNEQFF
TRBV6-4	TRBD2	-	TRBJ2-1	TGTGCCACCGCGGCTAGCGGGGGGCCATATGAGCAGTTCTTC	CATAASGGPYEQFF
TRBV19	-	-	TRBJ1-1	TGTGCCAGTAGTCCACAGACAGCCTACACTGAAGCTTTCTTT	CASSPQTAYTEAFF
TRBV2	-	once	TRBJ1-5	TGTGCCAGCAGTGACAGGGGTCAGCCCCAGCATTTT	CASSDRGQPQHF
TRBV28	-	-	TRBJ2-1	TGTGCCAGCAGTTTTGCAACCTCAGTTTCCCCCCTCTCCTACAATGAGCAGTTCTTC	CASSFATSVSPLSYNEQFF
TRBV2	TRBD1	once	TRBJ1-1	TGTGCCAGCAACCCGGTGAGGGGGCGACGGACTGAAGCTTTCTTT	CASNPVRGRRTEAFF
TRBV6-1	-	once	TRBJ1-2	TGTGCCAGCAGTGAAGTCAGACAGGTACGGGGCTACACCTTC	CASSEVRQVRGYTF
TRBV5-1	TRBD1	-	TRBJ1-4	TGCGCCAGCAGCTCTGTGGACAGGGGGATTAAAAAACTGTTTTTT	CASSSVDRGIKKLFF
TRBV7-9	-	-	TRBJ1-1	TGTGCCAGCAGCTCACCCCGGGGGGTGGACACTGAAGCTTTCTTT	CASSSPRGVDTEAFF
TRBV12-3/TRBV12-4	TRBD1	-	TRBJ2-7	TGTGCCAGCAGTTGGACAGGGTATAGCGAGCAGTACTTC	CASSWTGYSEQYF
TRBV5-1	TRBD1	-	TRBJ2-1	TGCGCCAGCAGCTTGGGACAGGGGGCCTACAATGAGCAGTTCTTC	CASSLGQGAYNEQFF
TRBV11-3	-	-	TRBJ2-7	TGTGCCAGCAGCCGGACAGATAATTCCTACGAGCAGTACTTC	CASSRTDNSYEQYF
TRBV7-8	-	-	TRBJ2-7	TGTGCCAGCAGCTTAGAGGGGAAAGGAGTCAAGCAGTACTTC	CASSLEGKGVKQYF
TRBV9	TRBD1	-	TRBJ1-5	TGTGCCAGCAGCCTACGAGGACAGGGAGGGGGTCAGCCCCAGCATTTT	CASSLRGQGGGQPQHF
TRBV27	-	-	TRBJ1-1	TGTGCCAGCAGTCCTACAGGAGGGCTGACTGAAGCTTTCTTT	CASSPTGGLTEAFF
TRBV3-1/TRBV3-2	-	-	TRBJ1-2	TGTGCCAGCAGTCTTCGACAGGCGCAGTATGGCTACACCTTC	CASSLRQAQYGYTF
TRBV30	TRBD1	once	TRBJ1-1	TGTGCCTGGCAGGGGGCTCGGGCTGAAGCTTTCTTT	CAWQGARAEAFF
TRBV6-5	-	-	TRBJ2-3	TGTGCCGCAGGGAAAGGGAAAACAGATACGCAGTATTTT	CAAGKGKTDTQYF
TRBV4-1	TRBD1	-	TRBJ2-5	TGCGCCAGCAGCAAACCGACAGGGAGCCCCGAGGTGACCCAGTACTTC	CASSKPTGSPEVTQYF
TRBV7-9	-	once	TRBJ2-4	TGTGCCAGCAGCTTAGGGGGGCGGCAGACCAAAAACATTCAGTACTTC	CASSLGGRQTKNIQYF
TRBV2	-	-	TRBJ1-3	TGTGCCAGCAGTTACGGACAGAGTGGAAACACCATATATTTT	CASSYGQSGNTIYF
TRBV7-3	TRBD2	-	TRBJ2-2	TGTGCCAGCAGCTTGGGGACTAGCGGGGTTCCGAACACCGGGGAGCTGTTTTTT	CASSLGTSGVPNTGELFF